The TCR beta chain under discussion was sequenced for a study of blood T cell repertoires in COVID-19. Participants' own reports of clinical history determined their cohort assignment. As concerns this clone: The junction departs from the called germline gene at one end, perhaps through a read error.

Libraries were prepared by immunoSEQ multiplex PCR; TCRdb keeps only in-frame clonotypes and omits some of them. The table lists some 200,000 clones, 80% to 90% of them singletons. This CDR3 region has 12 residues. The gene calls are TRBV12-3 or TRBV12-4 and TRBJ1-4, with TRBD1 as a possible D gene (5 bases). The source material was PBMCs or T cells enriched from blood (not recorded which). The receptor's source is a woman aged 18 to 35 in a cohort exposed to, infected with or recovered from COVID-19 (not recorded which). The CDR3 DNA is TGTGCCAGCAGTGGACAAAATGGAAAACTGTTTTTT. Amino acids: CASSGQNGKLFF.